The clone carrying this T cell receptor (beta chain) is large. Antigen unknown. The data originate from a study of vaccination and CD4 T cells after COVID-19. As to treatment: roughly ten-day PBMC culture with coronavirus spike peptide pools or control peptides (ViraFEST assay). Sequencing of cultured CD4+ T cell DNA used the Oncomine TCR Beta short-read assay. TCRdb passed the PCR reads through MiXCR, listing each CDR3 protein once. The profile shows 10,000 to 15,000 distinct CDR3 sequences, around 48% of them singletons. This receptor was taken from a human donor who had recovered from COVID-19. The source material was CD4+ T cells from blood, cultured in vitro.

CDR3 sequence: CASSLVSGVGFYGYTF. The CDR3 DNA reads as TGTGCCAGCAGCTTAGTTTCAGGGGTCGGATTTTATGGCTACACCTTC. The J gene is TRBJ1-2, the V gene TRBV7-2; D is possibly TRBD1 (6 bases). This CDR3 contains 16 residues. The germline V and J ends were trimmed by 1 base and 5 bases, with 17 bases remaining between them. Per germline, CDR1 SGHTA and CDR2 FQGNSA.